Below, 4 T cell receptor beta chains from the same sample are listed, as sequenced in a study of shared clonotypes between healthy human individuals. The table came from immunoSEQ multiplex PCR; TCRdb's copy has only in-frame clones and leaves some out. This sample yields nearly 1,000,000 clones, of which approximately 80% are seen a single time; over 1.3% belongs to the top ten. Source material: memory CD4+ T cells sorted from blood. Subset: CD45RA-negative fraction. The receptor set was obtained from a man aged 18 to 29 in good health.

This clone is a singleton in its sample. CDR3 loop: CASSSAVQGAGGNTIYF. The CDR3 DNA is TGCGCCAGCAGCTCCGCGGTACAGGGGGCAGGGGGAAACACCATATATTTT. The rearrangement joins TRBV5-1 to TRBJ1-3; 9 positions match TRBD1. The CDR3 extends over 17 amino acids. The V segment lost 3 bases and the J segment 4 bases; nucleotides outside the gene matches: 11. CDR1 is SGHRS, CDR2 YFSETQ, per germline.

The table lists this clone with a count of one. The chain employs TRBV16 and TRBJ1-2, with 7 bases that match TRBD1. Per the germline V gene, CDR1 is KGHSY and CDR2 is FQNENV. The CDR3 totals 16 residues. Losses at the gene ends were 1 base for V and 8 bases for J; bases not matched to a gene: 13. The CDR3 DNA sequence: TGTGCCAGCAGCCAATGGGGCCCTCGGGACAGTCAAGGCTACACCTTC. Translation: CASSQWGPRDSQGYTF. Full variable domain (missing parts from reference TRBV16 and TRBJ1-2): GEEVAQTPKHLVRGEGQKAKLYCAPIKGHSYVFWYQQVLKNEFKFLISFQNENVFDETGMPKERFSAKCLPNSPCSLEIQATKLEDSAVYFCASSQWGPRDSQGYTFGSGTRLTVV.

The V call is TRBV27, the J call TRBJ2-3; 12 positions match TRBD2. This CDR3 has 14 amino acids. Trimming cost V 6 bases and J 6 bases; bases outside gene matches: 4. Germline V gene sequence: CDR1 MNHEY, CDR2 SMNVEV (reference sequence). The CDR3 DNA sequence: TGTGCCAGCAGAAGACTAGCGGGGGAGGATACGCAGTATTTT. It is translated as CASRRLAGEDTQYF.

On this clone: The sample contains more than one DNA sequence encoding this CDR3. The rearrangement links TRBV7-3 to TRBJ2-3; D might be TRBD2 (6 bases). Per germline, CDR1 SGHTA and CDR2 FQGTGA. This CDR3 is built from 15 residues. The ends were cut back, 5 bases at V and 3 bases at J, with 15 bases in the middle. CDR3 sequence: CASSRSGGVTDTQYF. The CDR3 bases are TGTGCCAGCAGCCGGTCTGGAGGGGTGACAGATACGCAGTATTTT. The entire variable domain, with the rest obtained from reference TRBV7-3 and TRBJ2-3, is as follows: GAGVSQTPSNKVTEKGKYVELRCDPISGHTALYWYRQSLGQGPEFLIYFQGTGAADDSGLPNDRFFAVRPEGSVSTLKIQRTERGDSAVYLCASSRSGGVTDTQYFGPGTRLTVL.